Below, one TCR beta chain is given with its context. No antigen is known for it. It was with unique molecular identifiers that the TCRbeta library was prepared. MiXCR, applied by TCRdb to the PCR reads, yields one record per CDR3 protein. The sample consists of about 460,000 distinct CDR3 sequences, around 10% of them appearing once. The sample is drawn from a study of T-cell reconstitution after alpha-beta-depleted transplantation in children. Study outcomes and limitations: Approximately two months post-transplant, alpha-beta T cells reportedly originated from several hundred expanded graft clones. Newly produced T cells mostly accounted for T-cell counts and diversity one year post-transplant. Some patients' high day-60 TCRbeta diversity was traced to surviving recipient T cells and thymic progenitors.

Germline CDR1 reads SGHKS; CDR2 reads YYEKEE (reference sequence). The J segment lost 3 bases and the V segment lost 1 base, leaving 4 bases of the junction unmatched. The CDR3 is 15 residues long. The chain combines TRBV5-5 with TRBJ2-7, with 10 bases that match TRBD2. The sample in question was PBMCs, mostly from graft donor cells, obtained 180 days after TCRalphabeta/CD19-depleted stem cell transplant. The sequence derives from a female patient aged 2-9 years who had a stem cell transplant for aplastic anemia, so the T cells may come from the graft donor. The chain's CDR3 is CASSLSSGRIYEQYV. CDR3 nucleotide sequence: TGTGCCAGCAGCTTGTCTAGCGGGAGAATCTACGAGCAGTACGTC.